This T cell receptor (beta chain) was sequenced during a study of a mutant IDH1 vaccine in newly diagnosed glioma. Concerning this clone: Its antigen is not known.

Profiled with immunoSEQ multiplex PCR; TCRdb holds only in-frame clones, not every one. The sample includes about 54,000 clones, 87% of them seen just once. Sample time point: week 23, last vaccination. Doses comprised 300 ug of mutant IDH1 20-mer peptide each, plus topical imiquimod. This clonotype originated in a man aged 40-49 years with glioma. The sequenced sample was PBMCs, obtained from a glioma patient whose treatment included an IDH1 peptide vaccine.

The CDR3: CASSLGYSNEQYF. CDR3 nucleotides: TGTGCCAGCAGCTTAGGTTATTCGAACGAGCAGTACTTC. V usage is TRBV7-8 and J usage is TRBJ2-7, with unresolved D. With 1 base removed from V and 5 bases from J, the gap between germline ends came to 9 bases. In germline, CDR1 is SGHVS, CDR2 FQNEAQ. The CDR3 sequence is 13 residues long.